The clone carrying this T cell receptor (beta chain) was observed a handful of times. Its antigen remains unknown. Two oligonucleotides, mixed equimolar, formed the beta constant-region primer covering TRBC1 and TRBC2. Four rounds of PCR amplified the ligated cDNA using nested alpha and beta constant-region primers plus SP2. TCRdb analysed the UMI-ligation and nested PCR reads with MiXCR anew, one entry per CDR3 protein. The data show approximately 80,000 distinct CDR3 sequences, approximately 10% seen once. Four subsets defined by CD45RA and CD27 were sorted after CD3, CD4, CD8 and live/dead staining. This sample is part of a study of naive and memory T cell subsets. Notes on the study in general: Over 85% of naive TCR sequences appeared only once, unlike memory subsets.

Germline lookup yields CDR1 SQVTM and CDR2 ANQGSEA. Trimming stripped 0 bases from V and 7 bases from J, with 28 bases between. The CDR3 extends over 19 amino acids. The source is a human donor in good health. This rearrangement joins TRBV29-1 to TRBJ2-1; possibly TRBD2 for D (5 bases). Material for sequencing was naive CD8+ T cells from blood. CDR3 coding DNA: TGCAGCGTTGAAGACCTTCCGGATCGAGGGAGCGCGTCTCGGAATGAGCAGTTCTTC. Amino acid sequence: CSVEDLPDRGSASRNEQFF.